The present T cell receptor beta chain was sequenced within a study of blood T cells in healthy people across ages. A J-beta primer mix and a sample-barcoded 5' primer were used in a second PCR of about 7 to 12 cycles. TCRdb re-analysed the 5' RACE reads in MiXCR, keeping a single row per CDR3 protein. The sample records around 800,000 distinct CDR3 sequences, about 55% being singletons. Points from the study as a whole: Older age went with lower TCR beta diversity per million T cells, in a roughly linear way.

J was trimmed by 2 bases and V by 0 bases; bases with no gene match: 4. Looked up from germline, CDR1 is DFQATT and CDR2 is SNEGSKA (reference sequence). This CDR3 contains 14 residues. Concerning this clonotype itself: Its cognate antigen is unknown.

Every donor contributed about 10 milliliters of peripheral blood by blood draw. The J gene is TRBJ2-7, the V gene TRBV20-1, with 7 positions matching TRBD1. Sequencing input: blood. The TCR was taken from a man aged 80 or over in good health. CDR3 sequence reads: CSARDRGKAYEQYF. The CDR3 nucleotides are TGCAGTGCTAGAGACAGGGGGAAGGCCTACGAGCAGTACTTC.